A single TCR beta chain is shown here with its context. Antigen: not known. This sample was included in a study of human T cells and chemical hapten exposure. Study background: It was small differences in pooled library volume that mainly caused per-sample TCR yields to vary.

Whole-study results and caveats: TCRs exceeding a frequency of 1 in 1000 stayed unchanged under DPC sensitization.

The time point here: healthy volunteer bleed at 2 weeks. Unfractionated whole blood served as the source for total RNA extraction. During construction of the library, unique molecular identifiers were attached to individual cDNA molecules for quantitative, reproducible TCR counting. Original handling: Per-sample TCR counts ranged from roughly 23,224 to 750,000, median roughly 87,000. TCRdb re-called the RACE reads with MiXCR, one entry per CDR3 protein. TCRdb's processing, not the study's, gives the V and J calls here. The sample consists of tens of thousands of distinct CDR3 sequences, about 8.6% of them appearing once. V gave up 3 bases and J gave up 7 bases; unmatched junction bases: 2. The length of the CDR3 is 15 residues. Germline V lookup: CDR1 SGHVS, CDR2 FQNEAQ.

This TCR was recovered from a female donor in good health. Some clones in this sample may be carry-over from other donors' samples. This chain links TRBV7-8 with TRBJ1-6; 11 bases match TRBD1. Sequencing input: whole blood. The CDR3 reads CASSFWDRGNSPLHF. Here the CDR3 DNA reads TGTGCCAGCAGCTTTTGGGACAGGGGGAATTCACCCCTCCACTTT. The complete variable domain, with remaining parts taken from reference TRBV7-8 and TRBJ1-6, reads GAGVSQSPRYKVAKRGQDVALRCDPISGHVSLFWYQQALGQGPEFLTYFQNEAQLDKSGLPSDRFFAERPEGSVSTLKIQRTQQEDSAVYLCASSFWDRGNSPLHFGNGTRLTVT.